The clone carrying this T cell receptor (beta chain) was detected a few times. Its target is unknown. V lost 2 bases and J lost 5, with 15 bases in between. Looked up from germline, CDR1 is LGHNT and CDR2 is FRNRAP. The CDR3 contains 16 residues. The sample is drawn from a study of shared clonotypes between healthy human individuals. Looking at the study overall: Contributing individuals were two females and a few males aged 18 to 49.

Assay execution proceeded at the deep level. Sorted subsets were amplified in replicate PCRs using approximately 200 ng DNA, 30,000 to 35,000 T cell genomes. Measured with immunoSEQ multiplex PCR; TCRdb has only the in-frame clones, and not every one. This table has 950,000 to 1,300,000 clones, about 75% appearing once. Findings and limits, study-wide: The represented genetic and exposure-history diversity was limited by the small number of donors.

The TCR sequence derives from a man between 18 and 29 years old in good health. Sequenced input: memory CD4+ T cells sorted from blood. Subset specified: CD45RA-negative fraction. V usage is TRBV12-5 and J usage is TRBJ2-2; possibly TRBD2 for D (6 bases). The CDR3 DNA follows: TGTGCTAGTGGTTTGTCCCCCGATCTAGCGACCGGGGAGCTGTTTTTT. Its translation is CASGLSPDLATGELFF.